One and the same sample provided the 28 T cell receptor beta chains below, sequenced in a study of cytomegalovirus exposure and HLA in healthy donors. The protocol was immunoSEQ multiplex PCR, while the TCRdb copy is restricted to in-frame clones and leaves out a portion. The table has 150,000 or so clones, roughly 89% seen once. Sequenced input: PBMCs. The receptors shown here come from a woman aged 25 to 39 in good health and CMV-seronegative.

The CDR3 loop is CASSQGMSGPYEQYF. The CDR3, as DNA: TGCGCCAGCAGCCAAGGCATGTCAGGGCCCTACGAGCAGTACTTC. The V call is TRBV4-3, the J call TRBJ2-7, with D possibly TRBD1 on 5 matching bases. Germline V gene data show CDR1 as LGHNA and CDR2 as YSLEER. The CDR3 covers 15 residues. The V end was cut by 1 base, the J end by 2 bases, with 12 bases between.

This CDR3 reads CASSLGGGYYEQYF. DNA of the CDR3: TGTGCCAGCAGCTTAGGGGGGGGCTACTACGAGCAGTACTTC. The J gene is TRBJ2-7, the V gene TRBV11-2; a possible D gene is TRBD2 (7 bases). CDR1 is SGHAT and CDR2 is FQNNGV in the germline V gene. There are 14 residues in the CDR3. Trimming took 1 base from V and 3 from J, leaving 10 bases between them. Full variable domain (outside the CDR3, taken from reference TRBV11-2 and TRBJ2-7): EAGVAQSPRYKIIEKRQSVAFWCNPISGHATLYWYQQILGQGPKLLIQFQNNGVVDDSQLPKDRFSAERLKGVDSTLKIQPAKLEDSAVYLCASSLGGGYYEQYFGPGTRLTVT.

The rearrangement uses TRBV5-6 and TRBJ2-1, with D tentatively TRBD2 (6 bases). This CDR3 is built from 15 residues. Trimming pared 4 bases from V and 3 bases from J, leaving 14 bases between. Per germline, CDR1 SGHDT and CDR2 YYEEEE. The DNA of the CDR3 is TGTGCCAGCAGCCTGTTAGCGGATTTCTACAATGAGCAGTTCTTC. Its translation: CASSLLADFYNEQFF.

The J gene is TRBJ1-1, the V gene TRBV4-1; the D gene is possibly TRBD1 (5 bases). V lost 0 bases and J 2 bases, leaving 10 bases between the germline ends. The germline V gene has CDR1 MGHRA and CDR2 YSYEKL. The CDR3 sequence is 15 residues long. CDR3 amino acids: CASSQDGGANTEAFF. As DNA, the CDR3 is TGCGCCAGCAGCCAAGACGGCGGGGCTAACACTGAAGCTTTCTTT.

The V gene is TRBV30, the J gene TRBJ2-1, with TRBD2 matching 7 bases. The trim removed 1 base at V and 4 bases at J, leaving 4 bases unmatched. Germline CDR1 GTSNPN, CDR2 SVGIG (reference sequence). The CDR3 spans 14 residues. Here the CDR3 reads CAWSGVGGYNEQFF. The DNA for the CDR3 is TGTGCCTGGAGTGGCGTCGGGGGGTACAATGAGCAGTTCTTC.

The chain is built from TRBV11-3 and TRBJ2-7; 8 bases line up with TRBD1. The germline V gene has CDR1 SGHNT and CDR2 YENEEA. This CDR3 is 15 amino acids long. V lost 2 bases and J lost 4; bases outside the gene matches: 7. The CDR3 loop reads CASSLRQGAGYEQYF. The CDR3 coding sequence is TGTGCCAGCAGCTTACGGCAGGGGGCAGGGTACGAGCAGTACTTC.

This rearrangement joins TRBV27 to TRBJ1-5; no clear D gene. Trimming stripped 6 bases from V and 6 bases from J, with 12 bases between. Germline loops: CDR1 MNHEY, CDR2 SMNVEV (reference sequence). The CDR3 extends over 13 amino acids. The chain's CDR3 is CASSRQVGQPQHF. The CDR3 DNA follows: TGTGCCAGCAGCCGACAAGTAGGTCAGCCCCAGCATTTT.

The chain uses TRBV2 and TRBJ2-7; D may be TRBD1 (6 bases). The CDR3 runs to 15 residues. Germline lookup yields CDR1 SNHLY and CDR2 FYNNEI. V dropped 8 bases and J dropped 5 bases, with 22 bases sitting between them. The CDR3 sequence is CASLPLSQGSDEQYF. The CDR3 coding sequence is TGTGCCAGCCTGCCGTTATCACAGGGTTCAGACGAGCAGTACTTC. The full variable domain, rest sourced from reference TRBV2 and TRBJ2-7, is EPEVTQTPSHQVTQMGQEVILRCVPISNHLYFYWYRQILGQKVEFLVSFYNNEISEKSEIFDDQFSVERPDGSNFTLKIRSTKLEDSAMYFCASLPLSQGSDEQYFGPGTRLTVT.

This clone appeared once. This chain joins TRBV6-6 and TRBJ1-2, with D uncertain. The CDR3 loop spans 14 amino acids. The germline V gene encodes CDR1 MNHNY and CDR2 SVGAGI (reference sequence). The germline V and J ends were trimmed by 2 bases and 5 bases, with 12 bases remaining between them. The CDR3 is CASSYEGGIYGYTF. Here the CDR3 DNA reads TGTGCCAGCAGTTACGAAGGCGGAATTTATGGCTACACCTTC.

V usage is TRBV7-8 and J usage is TRBJ1-2; 9 bases fit TRBD1. The CDR3 sequence is 15 residues long. V was pared by 5 bases and J by 5 bases, with 9 bases of the junction left unmatched. Germline lookup yields CDR1 SGHVS and CDR2 FQNEAQ. CDR3 region: CASSTDRGLEYGYTF. The CDR3, as DNA: TGTGCCAGCAGCACAGACAGGGGGTTGGAGTATGGCTACACCTTC.

The chain has TRBV27 and TRBJ2-5, with D possibly TRBD1 on 5 matching bases. The germline V and J ends were trimmed by 11 bases and 5 bases, with 9 bases remaining between them. There are 10 residues in the CDR3. Germline-derived CDR1 and CDR2 are MNHEY and SMNVEV (reference sequence). CDR3 nucleotide sequence: TGTGCCTCAGGGCGGGAGACCCAGTACTTC. This codes for CASGRETQYF.

This sequence joins TRBV27 and TRBJ2-3, with TRBD1 identical over 7 bases. J gave up 2 bases and V 4 bases, and 9 bases lay outside the gene matches. The length of the CDR3 is 16 residues. Germline V gives CDR1 MNHEY, CDR2 SMNVEV (reference sequence). CDR3 DNA sequence: TGTGCCAGCAGTTCTTCCGGGACAGAACTCACAGATACGCAGTATTTT. As protein: CASSSSGTELTDTQYF.

This clone was observed once. This sample includes further DNA sequences coding for the same CDR3. The chain joins TRBV20-1 to TRBJ2-7; perhaps TRBD1 as D (5 bases). This CDR3 spans 11 amino acids. Germline V gene sequence: CDR1 DFQATT, CDR2 SNEGSKA (reference sequence). V dropped 3 bases and J dropped 4 bases, with 7 bases sitting between them. This chain's CDR3 is CSARDTYEQYF. The CDR3 DNA reads TGCAGTGCTAGGGACACTTACGAGCAGTACTTC.

CDR3: CASSLPDRGLSEKLFF. In DNA, the CDR3 is TGTGCCAGCAGTTTACCCGACAGGGGGCTGAGTGAAAAACTGTTTTTT. The chain joins TRBV28 to TRBJ1-4; 10 nucleotides align to TRBD1. The V gene's germline CDR1 is MDHEN and CDR2 SYDVKM. This CDR3 comprises 16 residues. V trimming: 2 bases; J trimming: 7 bases; junction bases outside the gene matches: 7.

The V gene is TRBV5-1, the J gene TRBJ2-7, with TRBD1 matching over 7 bases. From germline, CDR1 is SGHRS and CDR2 YFSETQ. The CDR3 is 14 amino acids. V dropped 0 bases and J dropped 4; count of bases not matched to a gene: 4. DNA for the CDR3: TGCGCCAGCAGCTTGGAGGACAGGAGATACGAGCAGTACTTC. Its protein is CASSLEDRRYEQYF.

This chain joins TRBV2 and TRBJ1-4, with 7 nucleotides matching TRBD1. Trimming took 4 bases from V and 4 from J; bases not matched to a gene: 9. Germline V gene data show CDR1 as SNHLY and CDR2 as FYNNEI. This CDR3 spans 16 amino acids. The CDR3 nucleotides are TGTGCCAGCAGTGGACTGGGACAGTACGATAATGAAAAACTGTTTTTT. Its protein product is CASSGLGQYDNEKLFF. The variable domain in full, completed from reference TRBV2 and TRBJ1-4, reads EPEVTQTPSHQVTQMGQEVILRCVPISNHLYFYWYRQILGQKVEFLVSFYNNEISEKSEIFDDQFSVERPDGSNFTLKIRSTKLEDSAMYFCASSGLGQYDNEKLFFGSGTQLSVL.

Only one count was recorded for this clone. The chain combines TRBV19 with TRBJ2-1, with TRBD1 identical over 9 bases. Germline V gene sequence: CDR1 LNHDA, CDR2 SQIVND (reference sequence). The CDR3 runs 14 residues. With 6 bases clipped from V and 9 bases from J, the junction kept 9 bases outside the gene matches. The CDR3 loop is CASSRVGQGGEQFF. The CDR3 coding sequence is TGTGCCAGTAGCCGGGTGGGACAGGGAGGTGAGCAGTTCTTC. Full variable domain (outside the CDR3, taken from reference TRBV19 and TRBJ2-1): DGGITQSPKYLFRKEGQNVTLSCEQNLNHDAMYWYRQDPGQGLRLIYYSQIVNDFQKGDIAEGYSVSREKKESFPLTVTSAQKNPTAFYLCASSRVGQGGEQFFGPGTRLTVL.

This rearrangement joins TRBV28 to TRBJ1-2; D perhaps matches TRBD1 (5 bases). Between the trimmed V and J ends, which lost 3 bases and 7 bases, there was a span of 15 bases. Germline loops: CDR1 MDHEN, CDR2 SYDVKM. The CDR3 runs to 14 residues. CDR3 coding DNA: TGTGCCAGCAGTTTCGCCACAGGCGGATCTGGCTACACCTTC. Its translation: CASSFATGGSGYTF.

This clone was seen a few times. The J gene is TRBJ1-6, the V gene TRBV19; D is uncertain. V lost 4 bases and J 7 bases, leaving 5 bases between the germline ends. Germline CDR1 and CDR2: LNHDA and SQIVND (reference sequence). The CDR3 has 12 amino acids. CDR3 bases: TGTGCCAGTAGTACGGGGAATTCACCCCTCCACTTT. This translates into CASSTGNSPLHF.

This chain connects TRBV4-3 to TRBJ2-2; 10 bases are shared with TRBD2. CDR3 size: 16 residues. The germline V gene encodes CDR1 LGHNA and CDR2 YSLEER. V shed 1 base and J 3 bases; nucleotides not matched to a gene: 2. CDR3 sequence: CASSQVLAGDTGELFF. Here the CDR3 DNA reads TGCGCCAGCAGCCAAGTCCTAGCGGGGGACACCGGGGAGCTGTTTTTT.

The chain employs TRBV5-1 and TRBJ2-5, with a tentative D call TRBD2 (6 bases). The CDR3 length is 15 residues. The germline V gene has CDR1 SGHRS and CDR2 YFSETQ. The V and J ends lost 3 bases and 2 bases respectively, with 14 bases between them. Here the CDR3 DNA reads TGCGCCAGCAGCTCCCAAGCGGGCCCACAAGAGACCCAGTACTTC. It yields the protein CASSSQAGPQETQYF.

The chain has TRBV2 and TRBJ1-5; 7 nucleotides agree with TRBD1. Germline CDR1 reads SNHLY; CDR2 reads FYNNEI. This CDR3 is 14 amino acids long. The J segment lost 0 bases and the V segment lost 5 bases, leaving 1 base of the junction unmatched. CDR3 in amino acids: CASSRQGSNQPQHF. The CDR3 DNA reads TGTGCCAGCAGTCGACAGGGTAGCAATCAGCCCCAGCATTTT.

The CDR3 sequence is CASSYQRNTGELFF. The CDR3 DNA reads TGTGCCAGCAGTTACCAGCGTAACACCGGGGAGCTGTTTTTT. This rearrangement joins TRBV6-5 to TRBJ2-2; no clear D gene. V was cut by 2 bases and J by 2 bases, with 6 bases left in between. CDR1 MNHEY and CDR2 SVGAGI come from the germline V gene. CDR3 size: 14 residues.

The gene calls are TRBV13 and TRBJ1-2, with 8 bases fitting TRBD1. Germline V gene data show CDR1 as PRHDT and CDR2 as FYEKMQ (reference sequence). The J segment lost 6 bases and the V segment lost 0 bases, leaving 6 bases of the junction unmatched. CDR3 length: 15 residues. The CDR3 reads CASSLGQGARDGYTF. The CDR3 nucleotides read TGTGCCAGCAGCTTAGGCCAGGGGGCGCGAGATGGCTACACCTTC.

The chain employs TRBV5-6 and TRBJ1-1; D gene uncertain. V was trimmed by 1 base and J by 5 bases, leaving 3 bases between them. The CDR3 consists of 11 residues. CDR1 is SGHDT and CDR2 is YYEEEE in the germline V gene. Here the CDR3 reads CASSLSTEAFF. CDR3 nucleotide sequence: TGTGCCAGCAGCTTGTCTACTGAAGCTTTCTTT.

This clone was seen once. The gene calls are TRBV29-1 and TRBJ2-5; no firm D call. V was cut by 4 bases and J by 5 bases, with 5 bases left in between. The CDR3 is made up of 10 amino acids. In germline, CDR1 is SQVTM, CDR2 ANQGSEA. This chain's CDR3 is CSVVRETQYF. CDR3 coding DNA: TGCAGCGTTGTTCGGGAGACCCAGTACTTC. The complete variable domain, with remaining parts taken from reference TRBV29-1 and TRBJ2-5, reads SAVISQKPSRDICQRGTSLTIQCQVDSQVTMMFWYRQQPGQSLTLIATANQGSEATYESGFVIDKFPISRPNLTFSTLTVSNMSPEDSSIYLCSVVRETQYFGPGTRLLVL.

The chain has TRBV2 and TRBJ2-7; 10 positions agree with TRBD2. The CDR3 is 16 residues long. J lost 3 bases, V lost 5 bases, and 10 bases had no gene match. The germline V gene encodes CDR1 SNHLY and CDR2 FYNNEI. CDR3 residues: CASSPWLAGEGYEQYF. Written as DNA, the CDR3 is TGTGCCAGCAGTCCGTGGCTAGCGGGGGAAGGCTACGAGCAGTACTTC. Using reference TRBV2 and TRBJ2-7 for the parts outside the CDR3, the full variable domain is EPEVTQTPSHQVTQMGQEVILRCVPISNHLYFYWYRQILGQKVEFLVSFYNNEISEKSEIFDDQFSVERPDGSNFTLKIRSTKLEDSAMYFCASSPWLAGEGYEQYFGPGTRLTVT.

This chain uses TRBV9 with TRBJ2-2, with TRBD2 identical over 12 bases. Per the germline V gene, CDR1 is SGDLS and CDR2 is YYNGEE. The CDR3 has 17 amino acids. Trimming removed 6 bases from V and 7 bases from J; junction bases left unmatched: 13. The CDR3 reads CASTEDHGLAGRGELFF. CDR3 bases: TGTGCCAGCACGGAGGACCATGGACTAGCGGGGCGCGGGGAGCTGTTTTTT.